These 8 T cell receptor beta chains were all obtained from the same sample, sequenced in a study of blood T cell repertoires in COVID-19. The table came from immunoSEQ multiplex PCR; TCRdb's copy has only in-frame clones and leaves some out. Among 68,000 or so clones listed, 86% were seen once. The sequenced material came from peripheral blood. Receptors originate from a man aged 45 to 65 with acute or convalescent COVID-19.

The J gene is TRBJ1-1, the V gene TRBV7-2, with 10 bases matching TRBD1. The J segment lost 5 bases and the V segment lost 5 bases, leaving 2 bases of the junction unmatched. Germline V gene sequence: CDR1 SGHTA, CDR2 FQGNSA. This CDR3 has 13 amino acids. CDR3 DNA sequence: TGTGCCAGCAGCCGGGGACAGGGGACTGAAGCTTTCTTT. Protein sequence: CASSRGQGTEAFF.

The J gene is TRBJ2-5, the V gene TRBV6-1, with 7 bases aligning to TRBD1. The CDR3 extends over 13 amino acids. Germline values: CDR1 MNHNS, CDR2 SASEGT. V trimming: 3 bases; J trimming: 5 bases; junction bases outside the gene matches: 3. CDR3 sequence (DNA): TGTGCCAGCAGTGATGACAGGGTTGAGACCCAGTACTTC. It is translated as CASSDDRVETQYF.

The CDR3 is CASSQGGFYTF. The CDR3 nucleotides read TGCGCCAGCAGCCAGGGCGGGTTCTACACCTTC. The chain carries TRBV4-1 and TRBJ1-2; no firm D call. Trimming took 3 bases from V and 10 from J, leaving 9 bases between them. This CDR3 is 11 amino acids long. Germline V gene data show CDR1 as MGHRA and CDR2 as YSYEKL.

The chain recombines TRBV4-1 with TRBJ1-6, with TRBD1 matching 9 bases. The germline CDR1 and CDR2 sequences are MGHRA and YSYEKL. Trimming at V came to 0 bases and at J to 5 bases, leaving 5 bases not matched to a gene. The CDR3 has 17 residues. CDR3 coding DNA: TGCGCCAGCAGCCAAGAGCGAGACAGGGGGAATAATTCACCCCTCCACTTT. Amino acids: CASSQERDRGNNSPLHF.

The rearrangement uses TRBV28 and TRBJ1-4; possibly TRBD1 for D (6 bases). The length of the CDR3 is 14 residues. Deletions cut 5 bases from V and 8 bases from J, with 15 bases between. Germline CDR1 MDHEN, CDR2 SYDVKM. CDR3 nucleotides: TGTGCCAGCAGTGGGACACCACCTCCAGAAAAACTGTTTTTT. Residues: CASSGTPPPEKLFF.

This chain links TRBV27 with TRBJ2-3; the D gene is possibly TRBD1 (5 bases). Germline V gene lookup returns CDR1 MNHEY and CDR2 SMNVEV (reference sequence). Trimming shortened V by 6 bases and J by 4 bases, and 17 bases separated the two germline ends. The CDR3 totals 15 residues. The CDR3 reads CASRNRTPWADTQYF. CDR3 nucleotide sequence: TGTGCCAGCAGGAACCGGACACCATGGGCAGATACGCAGTATTTT.

The V gene is TRBV19, the J gene TRBJ1-6; 7 bases are shared with TRBD1. CDR3 size: 15 residues. In germline, CDR1 is LNHDA, CDR2 SQIVND (reference sequence). J was trimmed by 7 bases and V by 3 bases; bases with no gene match: 6. The CDR3 sequence: CASSISGTANSPLHF. In DNA, the CDR3 is TGTGCCAGTAGTATCTCCGGGACAGCGAATTCACCCCTCCACTTT.

This chain links TRBV28 with TRBJ1-2; possibly TRBD1 for D (6 bases). The V end was cut by 10 bases, the J end by 5 bases, with 17 bases between. In germline, CDR1 is MDHEN, CDR2 SYDVKM. CDR3 length equals 13 residues. Here the CDR3 reads CAISRDTFYGYTF. CDR3 DNA: TGTGCCATCAGCCGGGACACCTTTTATGGCTACACCTTC.